Following are 14 T cell receptor beta chains from one sample sequenced in a study of blood T cell repertoires in COVID-19. Assay: immunoSEQ multiplex PCR; the TCRdb copy retains only in-frame clones and omits some. The data hold about 76,000 clones, with 65% to 90% observed a single time. Source material: peripheral blood. These receptors were collected from a man aged 45-65 years with COVID-19, enrolled during active disease.

CDR3 sequence (DNA): TGTGCCAGCATTGAATTAGCGGGACAACACACAGATACGCAGTATTTT. This gives the protein CASIELAGQHTDTQYF. The chain links TRBV27 to TRBJ2-3; 8 bases match TRBD2. With V trimmed by 7 bases and J by 2 bases, 11 bases remained unmatched. Germline assignment: CDR1 MNHEY and CDR2 SMNVEV (reference sequence). CDR3 length: 16 amino acids.

This sequence joins TRBV6-4 and TRBJ2-2, with a possible D match to TRBD1 (6 bases). CDR1 MRHNA and CDR2 SNTAGT come from the germline V gene. V dropped 6 bases and J dropped 6 bases, with 11 bases sitting between them. This CDR3 has 13 residues. CDR3: CASSPNRAGELFF. The CDR3 bases are TGTGCCAGCAGCCCTAACAGGGCCGGGGAGCTGTTTTTT.

The chain joins TRBV5-1 to TRBJ2-1, with TRBD2 matching 16 bases. CDR1 SGHRS and CDR2 YFSETQ come from the germline V gene. V gave up 4 bases and J gave up 4 bases; unmatched junction bases: 5. CDR3 length equals 17 residues. The CDR3 loop is CASSPGLAGGEYNEQFF. CDR3 coding DNA: TGCGCCAGCAGCCCGGGACTAGCGGGAGGGGAATACAATGAGCAGTTCTTC.

In this sample, this clone turned up a few times. The gene calls are TRBV9 and TRBJ1-5; possibly TRBD1 for D (6 bases). Trimming removed 0 bases from V and 3 bases from J, with 10 bases in between. CDR3 length: 15 amino acids. Germline CDR1 SGDLS, CDR2 YYNGEE. The CDR3 sequence: CASSVGQGNNQPQHF. The CDR3 coding sequence is TGTGCCAGCAGCGTAGGTCAGGGGAACAATCAGCCCCAGCATTTT.

The CDR3 coding sequence is TGCGCCAGCAGCTTCAGACCGGCGGGGTATTCACCCCTCCACTTT. Translated, it gives CASSFRPAGYSPLHF. The chain couples TRBV5-1 to TRBJ1-6, with D unclear. CDR1 SGHRS and CDR2 YFSETQ come from the germline V gene. CDR3 length: 15 amino acids. The V and J ends lost 2 bases and 8 bases respectively, with 14 bases between them.

The V call is TRBV6-5, the J call TRBJ1-1; D gene ambiguous. V lost 2 bases and J lost 1, with 14 bases in between. CDR1 and CDR2 (germline): MNHEY, SVGAGI. This CDR3 is 16 amino acids long. The CDR3 loop is CASSYMTAAGNTEAFF. The CDR3 DNA reads as TGTGCCAGCAGTTACATGACCGCCGCAGGGAACACTGAAGCTTTCTTT.

The J gene is TRBJ1-1, the V gene TRBV5-4; TRBD1 matches at 9 bases. This CDR3 has 15 residues. V trimming: 4 bases; J trimming: 4 bases; junction bases outside the gene matches: 8. CDR1 SGHNT and CDR2 YYREEE come from the germline V gene (reference sequence). The chain's CDR3 is CASSPGQGWATEAFF. CDR3 coding DNA: TGTGCCAGCAGCCCCGGACAGGGGTGGGCCACTGAAGCTTTCTTT.

The chain couples TRBV5-1 to TRBJ2-7; tentative D call: TRBD2 (6 bases). The CDR3 is 15 residues long. V dropped 3 bases and J dropped 3 bases, with 16 bases sitting between them. CDR1 is SGHRS and CDR2 is YFSETQ in the germline V gene. Here the CDR3 reads CASSSSTGRGYEQYF. CDR3 nucleotide sequence: TGCGCCAGCAGCTCCTCGACCGGGAGAGGCTACGAGCAGTACTTC.

The V gene is TRBV28, the J gene TRBJ1-1, with unresolved D. Trimming left V 6 bases short and J 1 base short, with 6 bases between. The germline V gene encodes CDR1 MDHEN and CDR2 SYDVKM. The CDR3 loop spans 12 amino acids. CDR3 nucleotides: TGTGCCAGCAGCAGAGGGAACACTGAAGCTTTCTTT. Its protein is CASSRGNTEAFF.

J is TRBJ1-5 and V is TRBV12-3 or TRBV12-4, with unresolved D. The CDR3 extends over 12 amino acids. Trimming pared 7 bases from V and 7 bases from J, leaving 11 bases between. Here the CDR3 DNA reads TGTGCCAGCACTAGTCCCGACCAGCCCCAGCATTTT. Translating it yields CASTSPDQPQHF.

The rearrangement uses TRBV4-2 and TRBJ1-2; possible D gene TRBD1, 5 bases. V lost 0 bases and J 4 bases, leaving 9 bases between the germline ends. CDR3 length equals 14 residues. Germline V gives CDR1 LGHNA, CDR2 YNFKEQ. The CDR3 DNA is TGTGCCAGCAGCCAAGACGCAGGGCTCTATGGCTACACCTTC. Translated, it gives CASSQDAGLYGYTF.

The chain links TRBV5-1 to TRBJ2-3; tentative D call: TRBD2 (5 bases). The CDR3 is 16 amino acids. Germline values: CDR1 SGHRS, CDR2 YFSETQ. Trimming pared 0 bases from V and 2 bases from J, leaving 13 bases between. DNA of the CDR3: TGCGCCAGCAGCTTGGCCAGTACGGGGAACACAGATACGCAGTATTTT. This sequence encodes CASSLASTGNTDTQYF.

In its sample, this clone was seen a few times. This chain connects TRBV6-1 to TRBJ2-7; D gene unclear. Germline V gene sequence: CDR1 MNHNS, CDR2 SASEGT. The V end was cut by 3 bases, the J end by 4 bases, with 4 bases between. The CDR3 spans 11 residues. CDR3 protein: CASSDNYEQYF. The CDR3, as DNA: TGTGCCAGCAGTGATAATTACGAGCAGTACTTC.

The chain joins TRBV10-3 to TRBJ2-2; maybe TRBD2 (5 bases). V shed 6 bases and J shed 3 bases, with 14 bases lying between them. The CDR3 runs to 15 residues. The germline V gene has CDR1 ENHRY and CDR2 SYGVKD. CDR3 nucleotides: TGTGCCATCAGCCTAGGAGAGAGGGACACCGGGGAGCTGTTTTTT. The encoded protein is CAISLGERDTGELFF.